What follows are 14 T cell receptor beta chains derived from one specimen sequenced in a study of cytotoxic CD8 clonotypes in ibrutinib-treated CLL. Some clones are missing from TCRdb's copy, which holds only in-frame ones; the method was immunoSEQ multiplex PCR. The repertoire holds tens of thousands of clones, with under 75% as singletons. Here the sequenced sample was PBMCs, taken after 12 months of ibrutinib treatment. These receptors originate from a human donor with chronic lymphocytic leukemia.

V gene TRBV9 combines with J gene TRBJ2-1; 10 nucleotides line up with TRBD2. With V trimmed by 2 bases and J by 8 bases, 10 bases remained unmatched. CDR3 length equals 16 residues. Germline V gene data show CDR1 as SGDLS and CDR2 as YYNGEE. The CDR3: CASSVSRTSGRDEQFF. For the CDR3, the DNA is TGTGCCAGCAGCGTCTCGCGGACTAGCGGACGCGATGAGCAGTTCTTC.

This chain links TRBV9 with TRBJ2-1, with no clear D. In germline, CDR1 is SGDLS, CDR2 YYNGEE. The V end lost 2 bases, the J end lost 5 bases, and 11 bases lay between the germline ends. The CDR3 runs 14 residues. CDR3 sequence: CASSVSRENNEQFF. For the CDR3, the DNA is TGTGCCAGCAGCGTCAGCCGCGAAAACAATGAGCAGTTCTTC.

The V call is TRBV11-2, the J call TRBJ2-3, with 9 bases lining up with TRBD1. J was trimmed by 2 bases and V by 6 bases; bases with no gene match: 15. The CDR3 consists of 18 residues. The germline V gene has CDR1 SGHAT and CDR2 FQNNGV. CDR3 sequence reads: CASSQAWDRVGVTDTQYF. CDR3 coding DNA: TGTGCCAGCAGTCAAGCTTGGGACAGGGTAGGGGTCACAGATACGCAGTATTTT.

J is TRBJ2-2 and V is TRBV6-5; D is uncertain. In germline, CDR1 is MNHEY, CDR2 SVGAGI. This CDR3 region has 11 residues. Trimming took off 6 bases at V and 5 bases at J, with 4 bases between the two ends. As DNA, the CDR3 is TGTGCCAGCAGCAGGACCGGGGAGCTGTTTTTT. Encoded protein: CASSRTGELFF.

The chain links TRBV5-1 to TRBJ1-6; the D gene is possibly TRBD1 (6 bases). This CDR3 is 15 amino acids long. V was cut by 3 bases and J by 10 bases, with 17 bases left in between. CDR1 and CDR2 from the germline V gene are SGHRS and YFSETQ. The CDR3 nucleotides read TGCGCCAGCAGCTGGGTTGGGGGCGCAGGATCACCCCTCCACTTT. Protein product: CASSWVGGAGSPLHF.

This clone was recorded only once. The chain carries TRBV7-9 and TRBJ1-6; D might be TRBD1 (6 bases). With 1 base removed from V and 6 bases from J, the gap between germline ends came to 10 bases. There are 15 residues in the CDR3. Germline V gene lookup returns CDR1 SEHNR and CDR2 FQNEAQ (reference sequence). The CDR3: CASSLETGVNSPLHF. DNA of the CDR3: TGTGCCAGCAGCTTAGAGACAGGCGTTAATTCACCCCTCCACTTT.

This chain uses TRBV7-9 with TRBJ2-3; 8 bases fit TRBD1. Per germline, CDR1 SEHNR and CDR2 FQNEAQ (reference sequence). The CDR3 totals 15 residues. V was clipped by 5 bases and J by 6 bases; unmatched bases: 10. CDR3 amino acids: CASSPRGDRTDTQYF. The CDR3 nucleotides read TGTGCCAGCAGCCCTAGAGGGGACAGGACGGATACGCAGTATTTT.

This sequence joins TRBV2 and TRBJ2-5, with 9 positions matching TRBD2. Unmatched junction bases numbered 11, after V lost 4 bases and J lost 14 bases. Germline CDR1 reads SNHLY; CDR2 reads FYNNEI. The CDR3 sequence is 13 residues long. The CDR3 sequence is CASSVRETSGFYF. CDR3 DNA sequence: TGTGCCAGCAGTGTAAGGGAGACTAGCGGCTTTTACTTC.

The chain recombines TRBV5-1 with TRBJ2-1, with 13 positions matching TRBD2. CDR1 SGHRS and CDR2 YFSETQ come from the germline V gene. The J segment lost 7 bases and the V segment lost 4 bases, leaving 11 bases of the junction unmatched. The CDR3 spans 17 residues. Written as DNA, the CDR3 is TGCGCCAGCAGCCCAACTAGCGGGGGGGCTTCAGGGAATGAGCAGTTCTTC. Amino acids: CASSPTSGGASGNEQFF.

The chain combines TRBV11-2 with TRBJ1-6; D remains ambiguous. CDR1 is SGHAT, CDR2 FQNNGV, per germline. V lost 8 bases and J lost 5, with 4 bases in between. The CDR3 totals 11 residues. In nucleotides, the CDR3 is TGTGCCAGCCGGGATAATTCACCCCTCCACTTT. Protein sequence: CASRDNSPLHF.

The chain has TRBV19 and TRBJ2-5; 7 nucleotides agree with TRBD2. This CDR3 region has 15 residues. CDR1 and CDR2 from the germline V gene are LNHDA and SQIVND (reference sequence). With 5 bases clipped from V and 7 bases from J, the junction kept 13 bases outside the gene matches. This CDR3 is CASSESGTKGRTQYF. The CDR3 DNA follows: TGTGCCAGTAGTGAGAGCGGGACTAAAGGGAGGACCCAGTACTTC.

The J gene is TRBJ2-5, the V gene TRBV7-2; no definite D call. The CDR3 runs to 14 residues. V lost 0 bases and J lost 5, with 10 bases in between. CDR1 is SGHTA, CDR2 FQGNSA, per germline. The CDR3 region has the DNA TGTGCCAGCAGCTTAGCAACGGTTTGGGAGACCCAGTACTTC. Translation gives CASSLATVWETQYF. The full variable domain, with the rest looked up from reference TRBV7-2 and TRBJ2-5, is GAGVSQSPSNKVTEKGKDVELRCDPISGHTALYWYRQSLGQGLEFLIYFQGNSAPDKSGLPSDRFSAERTGGSVSTLTIQRTQQEDSAVYLCASSLATVWETQYFGPGTRLLVL.

CDR3 in amino acids: CASSTDRGGEQYF. The DNA of the CDR3 is TGTGCCAGCAGCACCGACCGCGGCGGGGAGCAGTACTTC. The V and J genes are TRBV7-2 and TRBJ2-7; the D gene is possibly TRBD2 (5 bases). The CDR3 extends over 13 amino acids. CDR1 and CDR2 from the germline V gene are SGHTA and FQGNSA. Between the trimmed V and J ends, which lost 5 bases and 7 bases, there was a span of 15 bases.

The chain recombines TRBV18 with TRBJ2-5; D remains unclear. V was trimmed by 0 bases and J by 2 bases, leaving 7 bases between them. Per the germline V gene, CDR1 is KGHSH and CDR2 is LQKENI. The CDR3 is made up of 14 amino acids. The CDR3 spells CASSPPVQQETQYF. In DNA form, the CDR3 reads TGTGCCAGCTCACCACCGGTACAGCAAGAGACCCAGTACTTC.